The clone carrying this T cell receptor beta chain is a singleton in its sample. This sample is part of a study of shared clonotypes between healthy human individuals. Method: immunoSEQ multiplex PCR; TCRdb's copy keeps in-frame clones and lacks some. The table has 2 million to 2.5 million clones, approximately 93% seen once. Trimming left V 0 bases short and J 4 bases short, with 10 bases between. Germline V lookup: CDR1 SGHTA, CDR2 FQGTGA. The CDR3 loop spans 15 amino acids. The sequence came from a man aged 18 to 29 in good health. Some clones in this sample may be carry-over from other donors' samples. V gene TRBV7-3 combines with J gene TRBJ2-1; maybe TRBD2 (6 bases). Sequencing was carried out using naive CD4+ T cells from PBMCs. Regarding subset: CD45RA+ positively selected. The CDR3 coding sequence is TGTGCCAGCAGCTTAACGATTGCGGGGTACAATGAGCAGTTCTTC. Protein: CASSLTIAGYNEQFF.